The 25 T cell receptor beta chains reported below all come from one sample, sequenced in a study of T-cell reconstitution after alpha-beta-depleted transplantation in children. Unique molecular identifiers tagged the TCRbeta library. TCRdb analysed the PCR reads with MiXCR anew, one entry per CDR3 protein. The sample records approximately 980,000 distinct CDR3 sequences, under 30% being singletons. The specimen comprised PBMCs, mostly from graft donor cells, sampled 360 days after TCRalphabeta/CD19-depleted stem cell transplant. The receptors stem from a boy under three years old who had a stem cell transplant for SCID, so the T cells may come from the graft donor.

The chain has TRBV6-6 and TRBJ2-7; possible D gene TRBD2, 5 bases. CDR1 and CDR2 from the germline V gene are MNHNY and SVGAGI (reference sequence). The CDR3 length is 13 residues. V was clipped by 0 bases and J by 3 bases, with 6 bases between them. For the CDR3, the DNA is TGTGCCAGCAGTTACTCCGGGGACTACGAGCAGTACTTC. As protein: CASSYSGDYEQYF.

This clonotype was seen only a few times. The gene calls are TRBV28 and TRBJ2-5; 7 bases match TRBD2. This CDR3 has 15 residues. Germline lookup yields CDR1 MDHEN and CDR2 SYDVKM. J was trimmed by 4 bases and V by 5 bases; bases with no gene match: 10. CDR3: CASSRRAGPGETQYF. The CDR3 DNA sequence: TGTGCCAGCAGTCGACGAGCGGGGCCGGGAGAGACCCAGTACTTC.

The V and J genes are TRBV5-1 and TRBJ2-7, with D perhaps TRBD1 (8 bases). Germline loops: CDR1 SGHRS, CDR2 YFSETQ. Between the trimmed V and J ends, which lost 4 bases and 4 bases, there was a span of 15 bases. The CDR3 spans 14 residues. CDR3 in amino acids: CASSVEQGGYEQYF. The CDR3 DNA sequence: TGCGCCAGCAGCGTAGAACAGGGGGGGTACGAGCAGTACTTC.

This clonotype has a handful of counts. This rearrangement joins TRBV21-1 to TRBJ2-7. TRBV21-1 constitutes a pseudogene. The CDR3 spans 18 residues. Here the CDR3 DNA reads TGTGCCAGCAGCAAAGCTGTCACCAGAGCAAGAAAGGTCTACGAGCAGTACTTC. Protein product: CASSKAVTRARKVYEQYF.

This clonotype has only a few counts. The V gene is TRBV15, the J gene TRBJ2-7; 7 bases map to TRBD1. The junction had 7 bases not matched to a gene; V was cut back by 5 bases and J by 3 bases. Germline V gene sequence: CDR1 LNHNV, CDR2 YYDKDF (reference sequence). The CDR3 spans 14 residues. The CDR3 region is CATSGRGTDYEQYF. In DNA, the CDR3 is TGTGCCACCAGCGGAAGAGGGACAGACTACGAGCAGTACTTC.

This clonotype has just a few counts. The V gene is TRBV4-3, the J gene TRBJ2-7; D call uncertain. CDR1 is LGHNA and CDR2 is YSLEER in the germline V gene. V was trimmed by 4 bases and J by 6 bases, leaving 16 bases between them. The CDR3 covers 14 residues. In nucleotides, the CDR3 is TGCGCCAGCAGCCCACGAGGAAGGTGGAGCGAGCAGTACTTC. Translation: CASSPRGRWSEQYF.

The genes are TRBV11-2 and TRBJ2-5; D not certain. This CDR3 region has 15 residues. Trimming stripped 5 bases from V and 3 bases from J, with 16 bases between. Germline V gene sequence: CDR1 SGHAT, CDR2 FQNNGV. The CDR3 DNA follows: TGTGCCAGCAGCCCGAAAACGAGGAGAGAAGAGACCCAGTACTTC. Protein sequence: CASSPKTRREETQYF.

V is TRBV5-1 and J is TRBJ2-7; a weak D match, TRBD1 (6 bases). V was cut by 0 bases and J by 2 bases, with 9 bases left in between. There are 14 residues in the CDR3. Per the germline V gene, CDR1 is SGHRS and CDR2 is YFSETQ. CDR3 loop: CASSLEPGAYEQYF. Written as DNA, the CDR3 is TGCGCCAGCAGCTTGGAGCCAGGGGCCTACGAGCAGTACTTC.

As concerns this clonotype: One junction end does not reproduce the germline sequence, and a read error may be involved. This CDR3 reads CASSLRTGGFSSYNEEFF. The CDR3 DNA sequence: TGTGCCAGCAGCTTGCGGACAGGGGGATTCAGCTCCTACAATGAGGAGTTCTTC. The chain is built from TRBV5-6 and TRBJ2-1; 10 bases are a match to TRBD1. CDR1 and CDR2 from the germline V gene are SGHDT and YYEEEE. The CDR3 is 18 amino acids.

The chain is built from TRBV5-1 and TRBJ2-6; tentative D call: TRBD2 (5 bases). Trimming took 2 bases from V and 1 from J, leaving 13 bases between them. CDR3 length: 17 residues. Germline-derived CDR1 and CDR2 are SGHRS and YFSETQ. The CDR3 sequence is CASSFAVTGSGANVLTF. CDR3 nucleotide sequence: TGCGCCAGCAGCTTTGCCGTGACGGGGTCTGGGGCCAACGTCCTGACTTTC.

This chain links TRBV12-3 or TRBV12-4 with TRBJ2-5, with 11 bases fitting TRBD2. The length of the CDR3 is 17 residues. V lost 3 bases, J lost 3 bases, and 9 bases stayed unmatched. The CDR3 DNA reads TGTGCCAGCAGTTTGGGGTCGACTAGCGGGGCAAAAGAGACCCAGTACTTC. This translates into CASSLGSTSGAKETQYF.

In its sample, this clonotype was seen a few times. J is TRBJ2-7 and V is TRBV5-1, with D possibly being TRBD1 (6 bases). The CDR3 extends over 15 amino acids. Germline V gene sequence: CDR1 SGHRS, CDR2 YFSETQ. V was pared by 4 bases and J by 5 bases, with 19 bases between. The CDR3 DNA is TGCGCCAGCAGCGTATCAGGGGACCAAGGGGACGAGCAGTACTTC. Its translation is CASSVSGDQGDEQYF. The whole variable domain, filled in from reference TRBV5-1 and TRBJ2-7, reads KAGVTQTPRYLIKTRGQQVTLSCSPISGHRSVSWYQQTPGQGLQFLFEYFSETQRNKGNFPGRFSGRQFSNSRSEMNVSTLELGDSALYLCASSVSGDQGDEQYFGPGTRLTVT.

The chain is built from TRBV6-1 and TRBJ2-6; TRBD1 matches 9 bases. The CDR3 runs 15 residues. V shed 7 bases, J shed 4 bases, and the junction held 5 bases outside the gene matches. The germline gives CDR1 MNHNS, CDR2 SASEGT. CDR3 in DNA: TGTGCCAGCAACAGGGGGCCGCCGGGGGCCAACGTCCTGACTTTC. This codes for CASNRGPPGANVLTF.

This clonotype was seen more than once but under ten times. The chain links TRBV4-3 to TRBJ2-1; D unclear. Germline V gene data show CDR1 as LGHNA and CDR2 as YSLEER. V was clipped by 0 bases and J by 5 bases, with 32 bases between them. The CDR3 runs to 22 residues. CDR3 coding DNA: TGCGCCAGCAGCCAAGATTCGAGCGTATGGCAGTGGCCCTTTAAAAATAACAATGAGCAGTTCTTC. Amino acid sequence: CASSQDSSVWQWPFKNNNEQFF.

This clonotype was detected only a few times. The chain links TRBV4-1 to TRBJ2-6; 8 nucleotides match TRBD1. The ends lost 4 bases at V and 1 base at J; junction bases unmatched: 6. Germline CDR1 and CDR2: MGHRA and YSYEKL. CDR3 length equals 17 residues. The DNA for the CDR3 is TGCGCCAGCAGCCTGACAGGGGTCCTTTCTGGGGCCAACGTCCTGACTTTC. Amino acid sequence: CASSLTGVLSGANVLTF.

The chain couples TRBV5-6 to TRBJ1-1; 8 bases are a match to TRBD1. V shed 1 base, J shed 1 base, and the junction held 12 bases outside the gene matches. The CDR3 has 18 amino acids. CDR1 is SGHDT and CDR2 is YYEEEE in the germline V gene. The CDR3 sequence: CASSLLVGTGLTNTEAFF. DNA of the CDR3: TGTGCCAGCAGCTTGTTGGTCGGGACAGGCCTGACGAACACTGAAGCTTTCTTT.

J is TRBJ2-2 and V is TRBV7-3; D may match TRBD1 or TRBD2 (6 bases each). The ends were cut back, 1 base at V and 5 bases at J, with 14 bases in the middle. Germline-derived CDR1 and CDR2 are SGHTA and FQGTGA. The CDR3 length is 16 residues. The CDR3 protein is CASSLRGARTTGELFF. CDR3 nucleotide sequence: TGTGCCAGCAGCTTAAGGGGGGCCCGAACAACCGGGGAGCTGTTTTTT.

This clonotype was picked up a small number of times. V usage is TRBV27 and J usage is TRBJ1-2; D is perhaps TRBD1 (6 bases). This CDR3 contains 15 residues. V was cut by 5 bases and J by 4 bases, with 17 bases left in between. The germline V gene has CDR1 MNHEY and CDR2 SMNVEV (reference sequence). In DNA, the CDR3 is TGTGCCAGCAGTCCCAACAGGGCACGGGGCTATGGCTACACCTTC. This codes for CASSPNRARGYGYTF.

This clonotype was counted only a few times. The J gene is TRBJ2-5, the V gene TRBV5-1; D is unclear. Trimming removed 3 bases from V and 5 bases from J, with 11 bases in between. Per germline, CDR1 SGHRS and CDR2 YFSETQ. The CDR3 covers 13 residues. Written as DNA, the CDR3 is TGCGCCAGCAGCTGGACCCTTTGGGAGACCCAGTACTTC. It is translated as CASSWTLWETQYF.

This sequence joins TRBV20-1 and TRBJ2-1, with a weak D call TRBD2 (7 bases). Germline V gene sequence: CDR1 DFQATT, CDR2 SNEGSKA (reference sequence). This CDR3 contains 14 residues. Trimming cost V 8 bases and J 7 bases, with 21 bases left between them. The CDR3 spells CSRSGGPYTNEQFF. The DNA for the CDR3 is TGCAGTCGCTCCGGGGGGCCCTATACAAATGAGCAGTTCTTC.

This clonotype was observed many times. The CDR3 loop reads CASSSVWSSYNEQFF. CDR3 nucleotides: TGTGCCAGCAGTTCTGTCTGGAGCTCCTACAATGAGCAGTTCTTC. This chain uses TRBV28 with TRBJ2-1, with D hard to call. The CDR3 is 15 amino acids. The V gene lost 4 bases and the J gene lost 0 bases, with 10 bases spanning the gap. Per the germline V gene, CDR1 is MDHEN and CDR2 is SYDVKM. The whole variable domain, filled in from reference TRBV28 and TRBJ2-1, reads DVKVTQSSRYLVKRTGEKVFLECVQDMDHENMFWYRQDPGLGLRLIYFSYDVKMKEKGDIPEGYSVSREKKERFSLILESASTNQTSMYLCASSSVWSSYNEQFFGPGTRLTVL.

The chain joins TRBV20-1 to TRBJ2-4, with 10 nucleotides matching TRBD1. J gave up 6 bases and V 4 bases, and 9 bases lay outside the gene matches. Germline lookup yields CDR1 DFQATT and CDR2 SNEGSKA (reference sequence). The CDR3 is 15 residues long. The CDR3, as DNA: TGCAGTGCTACGGTGGGACAGGGGAGGGGAAACATTCAGTACTTC. Its translation is CSATVGQGRGNIQYF.

As for this clonotype: A single base separates this from a much larger clone, so it may be a read error. The chain joins TRBV5-1 to TRBJ2-7; D gene ambiguous. V was shortened by 1 base and J by 5 bases, with 4 bases between the two germline ends. Germline V gene lookup returns CDR1 SGHRS and CDR2 YFSETQ. This CDR3 is built from 11 residues. The CDR3 DNA reads as TGCGCCAGCAGCTTGAACAACGAGCAGTACTTC. Its protein is CASSLNNEQYF.

This rearrangement joins TRBV5-1 to TRBJ1-6, with D unresolved. Germline assignment: CDR1 SGHRS and CDR2 YFSETQ. The CDR3 spans 16 residues. V was shortened by 2 bases and J by 7 bases, with 16 bases between the two germline ends. The CDR3 spells CASSFGDTYKNSPLHF. CDR3 nucleotide sequence: TGCGCCAGCAGCTTTGGGGATACCTATAAGAATTCACCCCTCCACTTT.

The CDR3 protein is CASSDSRESGYTF. The CDR3 DNA reads TGTGCCAGCAGTGACAGCAGGGAAAGTGGCTACACCTTC. The chain links TRBV2 to TRBJ1-2; TRBD1 is a possible D gene (5 bases). The V end was cut by 3 bases, the J end by 7 bases, with 12 bases between. The CDR3 runs to 13 residues. Germline V lookup: CDR1 SNHLY, CDR2 FYNNEI. The complete variable domain, with remaining parts taken from reference TRBV2 and TRBJ1-2, reads EPEVTQTPSHQVTQMGQEVILRCVPISNHLYFYWYRQILGQKVEFLVSFYNNEISEKSEIFDDQFSVERPDGSNFTLKIRSTKLEDSAMYFCASSDSRESGYTFGSGTRLTVV.